This T cell receptor beta chain emerged from a study of cytomegalovirus exposure and HLA in healthy donors (TCRdb year 2017). The study in broad terms: An earlier analysis of several hundred of the donors reported roughly 270 Gb of sequence data and roughly 110 million unique TCR beta sequences from around 200 million T cells. An early release that covered around 590 HLA-typed donors contained 300 to 350 gigabases of sequencing data and 70 million to 100 million unique TCR sequences. Of the roughly 400 genotyped donors, around 81% fell in the genetic ancestry cluster associated with self-reported Caucasian donors. The aim of the study was to test whether cataloging public T cell receptors could identify signatures of past pathogen exposure. Using immunosequencing, the study profiled T cell repertoires from about 620 subjects and related those repertoires to cytomegalovirus serostatus. A separate validation cohort of approximately 130 different subjects was used in addition to the roughly 670-subject first cohort. To predict cytomegalovirus infection status, the study combined high-throughput TCR immunosequencing, statistical association of individual TCRs with disease status, and machine learning. A later analysis re-analyzed previously published TCR beta repertoires from roughly 690 donors and added high-resolution HLA genotyping to study TCR occurrence patterns. In the later analysis, no new phenotypic data were used to find candidate immune exposures; instead, reliance was placed on TCR beta sequences and their occurrence across donors. An earlier analysis of several hundred of the donors applied high-throughput TCR beta sequencing to assess whether each TCR beta V gene segment acted as functional or pseudogenic. Donor age, sex, ethnicity and CMV serostatus were compiled together with the repertoire data. A later genetic analysis took genome-wide SNP genotypes for about 55% of the roughly 700 donors and used that subset as a discovery cohort. Every repertoire in the discovery cohort had been generated on one and the same sequencing platform. HLA typing covered class I and class II loci at four-digit resolution. The number of typed donors differed by locus: about 620-640 for A, B, C, DRB1 and DQB1; about 520 for DQA1; 606 for DPA1; and 450 to 480 for DPB1. Four to six DR-DQ haplotypes were handled as single units for association and clustering, since linkage in the cohort was strong. Across about 380 genotyped donors of the cohort, an average of approximately 240,000 unique TCR beta nucleotide sequences per donor were sequenced, and roughly 20% of those sequences were non-productive.

Summary of the overall study and its limitations: In both the original and validation cohorts, the classifier was reported to diagnose cytomegalovirus status with high specificity and sensitivity. In a later analysis, most CMV-associated TCR beta chains were found to appear HLA-restricted, with HLA associations seemingly driven largely by CMV exposure. Because HLA typing was unavailable for some donors at each locus, only the typed subset was used in association tests. Because counts were too low, about 18 rarely observed V segments, including chromosome 9 orphons, were excluded from the earlier analysis of 587 of the donors. The authors suggested that the approach could potentially be extended to other disease states and immunological phenotypes. Immune exposure information for the cohort was limited to CMV serostatus. The sequencing pipeline was judged likely to have produced a cluster of highly shared sequence variants as a technical artifact. Strong co-occurrence of HLA alleles, especially DR and DQ, made assigning TCR associations to individual alleles difficult. Most TCR sequences were seen in very few donors, while some public TCRs were found in many individuals. Only TCR beta chains were sequenced in this cohort, and the absence of alpha or paired-chain data limited detectable features. V-gene and J-gene trimming of TCR beta chains was associated with a missense DCLRE1C variant in a later genetic analysis, and the association was replicated in an independent cohort. A later analysis associated roughly 17,000 TCR beta sequences with specific HLA alleles at a false discovery rate of 0.05. Linkage disequilibrium might explain the correlated functional status among segregating V segments, but an unknown experimental factor could not be excluded. In an earlier analysis of fewer than 700 of the donors, most TCR beta V segments appeared in productive rearrangements about 87% or about 30% of the time, broadly matching IMGT annotations. Presence/absence analyses assumed roughly uniform sequencing depth across donors, an assumption that may not hold. A later analysis found that TCR association rates varied across HLA loci, with DRB1 alleles showing the most associated TCRs and HLA-C alleles the fewest. The study gave a list of more than 150 TCR beta chains associated with cytomegalovirus. Some IMGT-functional V segments, including TRBV6-2 and TRBV6-3, could not be distinguished by the 87-base-pair reads and were therefore excluded. A further reported finding was that TCR beta sequences accurately predicted the HLA-A and HLA-B alleles for most subjects in the first cohort. A few of the identified cytomegalovirus-associated TCR beta chains were confirmed in vitro to be specific for cytomegalovirus antigens. According to a later genetic analysis, donors in an Asian-associated ancestry cluster had fewer N-insertions in productive TCRs than the approximately 650-donor mean. Several of the top co-occurrence clusters appeared to be linked to parvovirus B19, influenza, CMV and Epstein-Barr virus, according to a later analysis. Compared with equally common non-associated chains, HLA-associated TCR beta chains in a later analysis were more clonally expanded and had lower generation probabilities.

The germline V gene yields SGHRS for CDR1 and YFSETQ for CDR2. The CDR3 has 14 amino acids, counting the end cysteine and phenylalanine. The read is trimmed to its CDR3 DNA, 42 bases read in frame from base 1. V is cut by 3 bases and J by 0 bases, and the space between the germline ends is 9 bases. The cohort comprised some 700 healthy bone marrow donors. At the time of sampling, every cohort member was nominally healthy, though immune exposures that went unrecorded were likely present. The donor tested CMV seronegative and was one of the 352 seronegative cohort members. A peripheral blood sample was provided by each donor, and peripheral blood mononuclear cells were used for TCR beta sequencing. The Qiagen DNeasy Blood Extraction Kit was used to extract genomic DNA from the blood cell samples. About this clone itself: This clone's antigen is unknown. No clone much larger than this one lies a single base away; base qualities are absent. The sample contains more than one DNA sequence encoding this CDR3.

The protocol used for the library was the immunoSEQ multiplex PCR assay. A mixture of 60 forward primers for TCR Vbeta segments and 13 reverse primers for TCR Jbeta segments was used in the multiplex PCR. A multiplex PCR assay on genomic DNA amplified the CDR3 region of rearranged TCR beta genes. Amplified TCR beta libraries were sequenced as 87-base-pair reads on the Illumina HiSeq System. In the authors' own workflow: A later analysis tallied around 80 million unique TCR beta chains across the 700 or so repertoires, and around 9.9 million of those chains were shared by two or more donors. A nearest-neighbor algorithm error-corrected the raw reads and collapsed the reads into unique sequences, merging closely related sequences to remove PCR and sequencing errors. V, D and J gene segments were assigned by aligning CDR3 sequences to IMGT reference sequences. Each retained sequence needed at least a six-nucleotide match to both a V gene segment and a J gene segment. Rearrangements were classified as productive when the CDR3 lacked stop codons and remained in frame with V and J, and all other rearrangements were classified as non-productive. CDR3 was defined by IMGT convention, running from the second conserved V-encoded cysteine to the conserved J-encoded phenylalanine. In an earlier analysis of around 600 of the donors, sequences lacking an unambiguous match to a single V gene segment were excluded. An earlier analysis of 587 of the donors called V segments functional above 56.7% productive rearrangements and segregating when the between-donor standard deviation exceeded 5%. To diagnose cytomegalovirus status from the catalog of TCR beta chain sequences, a statistical classification framework was built. A later analysis assigned V and J genes by comparing TCR nucleotide sequences with IMGT/GENE-DB human TR gene sequences. Using the TCRdist pipeline, a later analysis assigned CDR3 sequences along with most-parsimonious VDJ recombination scenarios. In a later analysis, each TCR beta chain was defined by its CDR3 amino acid sequence together with its V-gene family, and reads lacking a unique V-gene family were excluded. A later analysis removed 550 to 700 highly shared, low-generation-probability nucleotide sequences to deal with suspected cross-contamination and a sequencing artifact. A later analysis calculated a clonal expansion index for each public chain from normalized within-repertoire ranks of inferred template counts. Generation probabilities in a later analysis came from a VDJ recombination model fitted to out-of-frame rearrangements, and those results were checked against IGoR. In a later analysis, TCR-TCR, TCR-HLA and TCR-CMV co-occurrence was scored with hypergeometric tests, and a repertoire-size bias correction was applied to TCR pairs. In a later analysis, false discovery rates were estimated by permuting HLA or CMV assignments 20 times. In a later analysis, co-occurring TCRs were grouped using DBSCAN, and TCRdist sequence similarity was added for clustering within HLA-allele-positive subsets. Repertoires with fewer than 30,000 or more than 120,000 public chains, plus five repertoires with anomalous nucleotide sharing, were excluded from co-occurrence clustering. TCRdb holds this immuneACCESS table with in-frame rearrangements only. Some clones are missing; in checked studies, unresolved V genes explain under half, and the rest has no known cause. The V and J calls and clone size come from that table; D and trimming were worked out from the DNA. Here the sample has hundreds of thousands of clones; about 87% occur a single time. The ten biggest clones cover about 2.5% of the sample.

Source material: PBMCs. The rearranged chain carries TRBV5-1 and TRBJ1-1, with TRBD1 as a weak D call on 6 bases. The receptor's source is a woman aged 18-30 years in good health and CMV-seronegative. The CDR3: CASSSGQMNTEAFF. DNA sequence: TGCGCCAGCAGCTCAGGACAGATGAACACTGAAGCTTTCTTT.